The clone carrying this T cell receptor beta chain was recorded many times. The antigen is undetermined. As the method for making TCR beta libraries, quantitative 5'-RACE with molecular barcodes was used. TCRdb ran MiXCR on the 5' RACE reads and lists one entry per CDR3 protein. The sample holds about 170,000 distinct CDR3 sequences, around 20% seen once. The data stem from a study of CD8 T cells in ankylosing spondylitis. Notes on the study in general: A motif in TCR beta, a set of seven to nine highly homologous variants, appeared characteristic of ankylosing spondylitis blood. Disease-linked clones, CD8+, were relatively rare in peripheral blood. Reportedly, matched ankylosing spondylitis synovial fluid was significantly enriched for disease-linked clones.

Trimming stripped 3 bases from V and 4 bases from J, with 12 bases between. This CDR3 comprises 15 residues. The TCR sequence derives from a male donor with ankylosing spondylitis or in good health (not recorded which). What was sequenced was blood, either unsorted or a sorted T cell fraction (not recorded which). V is TRBV12-3 or TRBV12-4 and J is TRBJ2-2, with D unresolved. The CDR3 loop reads CASSFPRPSTGELFF. Here the CDR3 DNA reads TGTGCCAGCAGTTTCCCCAGACCAAGCACCGGGGAGCTGTTTTTT.